This TCR beta chain was sequenced for a study of regulatory T cells in long-lasting Graves disease. The CDR3 has 14 residues. V was pared by 4 bases and J by 6 bases, with 15 bases between. The time point is: persistent/refractory GD, antithyroid drugs over 5 years with positive TRAb. PBMC-extracted RNA yielded the TCR library. CDR3 regions were amplified by Arm-PCR using iRepertoire HTBI primers to build TCR beta libraries. TCRdb re-derived calls from the multiplex PCR reads in MiXCR, one entry per CDR3 protein. The sample lists about 660,000 distinct CDR3 sequences; about 32% were seen once. The receptor was isolated from a female donor with Graves disease. The material sequenced was peripheral blood mononuclear cells (PBMCs), taken when the disease was refractory, from a patient treated with antithyroid drugs. V is TRBV12-3 or TRBV12-4 and J is TRBJ1-2; TRBD1 is a possible D gene (5 bases). CDR3 residues: CASSSGTRKDGYTF. As DNA, the CDR3 is TGTGCCAGCAGTTCAGGGACCCGGAAAGATGGCTACACCTTC.